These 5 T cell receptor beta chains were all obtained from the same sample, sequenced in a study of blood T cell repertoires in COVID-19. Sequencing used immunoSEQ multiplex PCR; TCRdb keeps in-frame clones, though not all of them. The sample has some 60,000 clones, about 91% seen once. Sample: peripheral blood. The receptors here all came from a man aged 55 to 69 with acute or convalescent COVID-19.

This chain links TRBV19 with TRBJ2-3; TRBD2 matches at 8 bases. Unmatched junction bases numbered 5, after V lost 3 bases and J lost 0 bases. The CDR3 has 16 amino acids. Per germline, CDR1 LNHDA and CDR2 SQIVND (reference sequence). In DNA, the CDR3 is TGTGCCAGTAGTATTGGGGGACTAGGCAGCACAGATACGCAGTATTTT. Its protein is CASSIGGLGSTDTQYF.

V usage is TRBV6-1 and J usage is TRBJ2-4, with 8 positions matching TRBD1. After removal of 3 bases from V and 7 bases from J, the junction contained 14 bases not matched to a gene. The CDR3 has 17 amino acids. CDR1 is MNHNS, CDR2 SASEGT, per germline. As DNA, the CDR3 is TGTGCCAGCAGTGACCGAACCCGGGACAGGAGAACGAACATTCAGTACTTC. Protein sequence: CASSDRTRDRRTNIQYF.

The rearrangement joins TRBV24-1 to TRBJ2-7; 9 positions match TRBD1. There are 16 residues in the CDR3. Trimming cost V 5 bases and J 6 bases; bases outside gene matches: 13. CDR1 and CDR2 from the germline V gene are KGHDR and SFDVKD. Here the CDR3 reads CATSAPSTGGIGEQYF. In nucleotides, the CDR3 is TGTGCCACCAGTGCCCCCTCGACAGGGGGAATTGGCGAGCAGTACTTC.

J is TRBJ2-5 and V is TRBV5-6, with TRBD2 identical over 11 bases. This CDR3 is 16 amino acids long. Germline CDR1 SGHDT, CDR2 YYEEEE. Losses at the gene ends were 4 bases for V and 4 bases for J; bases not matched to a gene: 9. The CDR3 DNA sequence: TGTGCCAGCAGCGGGGATGGACTAGCGGGCCGAGAGACCCAGTACTTC. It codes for CASSGDGLAGRETQYF.

The CDR3, as DNA: TGCGCCAGCAGCCCAGGGGGGTTGGTGCAGTACTTC. This codes for CASSPGGLVQYF. The gene calls are TRBV4-3 and TRBJ2-7, with D tentatively TRBD1 (7 bases). Trimming removed 4 bases at V and 9 bases at J, with 13 bases between. In germline, CDR1 is LGHNA, CDR2 YSLEER. The CDR3 length is 12 residues.